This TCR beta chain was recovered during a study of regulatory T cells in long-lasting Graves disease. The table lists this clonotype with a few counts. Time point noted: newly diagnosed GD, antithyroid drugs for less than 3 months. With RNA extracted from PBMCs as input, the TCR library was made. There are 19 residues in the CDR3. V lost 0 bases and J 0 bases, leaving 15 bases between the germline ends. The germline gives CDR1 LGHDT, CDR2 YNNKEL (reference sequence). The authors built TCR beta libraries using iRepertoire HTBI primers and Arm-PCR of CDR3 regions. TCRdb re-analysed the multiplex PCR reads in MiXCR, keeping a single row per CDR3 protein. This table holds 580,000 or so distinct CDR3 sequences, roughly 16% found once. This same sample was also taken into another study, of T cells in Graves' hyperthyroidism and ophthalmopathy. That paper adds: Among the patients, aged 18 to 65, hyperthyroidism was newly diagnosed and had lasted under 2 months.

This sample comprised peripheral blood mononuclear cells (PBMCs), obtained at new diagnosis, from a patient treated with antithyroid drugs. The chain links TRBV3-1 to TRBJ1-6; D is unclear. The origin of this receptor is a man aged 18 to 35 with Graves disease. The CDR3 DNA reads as TGTGCCAGCAGCCAAGATACCAGCAGCCTGAGCTCCTATAATTCACCCCTCCACTTT. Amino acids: CASSQDTSSLSSYNSPLHF. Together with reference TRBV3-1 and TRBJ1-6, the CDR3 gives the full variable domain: DTAVSQTPKYLVTQMGNDKSIKCEQNLGHDTMYWYKQDSKKFLKIMFSYNNKELIINETVPNRFSPKSPDKAHLNLHINSLELGDSAVYFCASSQDTSSLSSYNSPLHFGNGTRLTVT.